This T cell receptor (beta chain) emerged from a study of CD4 T cells in relation to SARS-CoV-2 and coronaviruses. Study as a whole: Controls used an HIV-1 Nef peptide pool or no peptide.

On this clone itself: Its antigen is unknown.

Unexposed donor CD4+ T cells date from about 2011-2019, before the COVID-19 pandemic. CD4+ T cells were isolated from the cells after more than 8 days of culture. Testing used SARS-CoV-2 S/N and four cold-coronavirus spikes on unexposed-donor CD4+ T cells, cells permitting. On days 3 and 7, cultures got half fresh IL-2 medium. TCRdb keeps only in-frame clones here, not all; method: immunoSEQ multiplex PCR. The table has more than 25,000 clones, 60% to 80% seen once; the top ten hold roughly an eighth. The sample comprised CD4+ T cells from PBMCs, cultured in vitro. This TCR came from a human donor in good health.

The chain's CDR3 is CSVNTPGTGVGNTIYF. CDR3 DNA: TGCAGCGTGAATACCCCCGGGACAGGGGTTGGAAACACCATATATTTT. The genes are TRBV29-1 and TRBJ1-3; 10 bases fit TRBD1. J lost 3 bases, V lost 6 bases, and 11 bases had no gene match. The germline CDR1 and CDR2 sequences are SQVTM and ANQGSEA. The CDR3 has 16 residues.